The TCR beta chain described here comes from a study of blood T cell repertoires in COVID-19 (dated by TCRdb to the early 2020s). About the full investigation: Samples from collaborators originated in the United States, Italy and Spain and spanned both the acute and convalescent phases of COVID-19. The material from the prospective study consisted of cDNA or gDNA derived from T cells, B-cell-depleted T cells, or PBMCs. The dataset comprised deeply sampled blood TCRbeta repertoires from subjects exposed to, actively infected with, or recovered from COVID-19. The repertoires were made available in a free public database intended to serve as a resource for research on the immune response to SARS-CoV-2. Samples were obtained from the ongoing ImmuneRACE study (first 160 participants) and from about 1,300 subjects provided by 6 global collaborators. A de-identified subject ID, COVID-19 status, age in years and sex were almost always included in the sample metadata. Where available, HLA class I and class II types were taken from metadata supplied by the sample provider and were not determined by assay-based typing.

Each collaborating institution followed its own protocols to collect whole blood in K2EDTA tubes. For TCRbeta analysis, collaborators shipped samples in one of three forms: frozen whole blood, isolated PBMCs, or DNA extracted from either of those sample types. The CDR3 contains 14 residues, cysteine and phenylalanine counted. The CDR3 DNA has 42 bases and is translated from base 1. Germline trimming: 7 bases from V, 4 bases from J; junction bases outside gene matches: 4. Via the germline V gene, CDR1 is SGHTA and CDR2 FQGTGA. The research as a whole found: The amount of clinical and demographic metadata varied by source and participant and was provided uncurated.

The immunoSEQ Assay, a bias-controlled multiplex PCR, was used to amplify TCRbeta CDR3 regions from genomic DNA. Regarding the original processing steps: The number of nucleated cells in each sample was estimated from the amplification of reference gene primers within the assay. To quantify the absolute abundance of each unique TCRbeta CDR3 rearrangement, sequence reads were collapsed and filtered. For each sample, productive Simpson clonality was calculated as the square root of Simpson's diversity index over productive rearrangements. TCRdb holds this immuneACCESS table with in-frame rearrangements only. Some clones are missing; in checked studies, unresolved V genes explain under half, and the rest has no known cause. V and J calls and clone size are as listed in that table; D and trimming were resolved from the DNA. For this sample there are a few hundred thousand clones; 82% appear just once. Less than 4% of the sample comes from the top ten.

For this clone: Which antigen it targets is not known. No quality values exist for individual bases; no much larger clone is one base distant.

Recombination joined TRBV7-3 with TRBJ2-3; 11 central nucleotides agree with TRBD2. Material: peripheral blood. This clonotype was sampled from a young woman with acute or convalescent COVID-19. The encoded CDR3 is CASTLAGGSDTQYF. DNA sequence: TGTGCCAGCACCCTAGCGGGAGGCTCAGATACGCAGTATTTT.